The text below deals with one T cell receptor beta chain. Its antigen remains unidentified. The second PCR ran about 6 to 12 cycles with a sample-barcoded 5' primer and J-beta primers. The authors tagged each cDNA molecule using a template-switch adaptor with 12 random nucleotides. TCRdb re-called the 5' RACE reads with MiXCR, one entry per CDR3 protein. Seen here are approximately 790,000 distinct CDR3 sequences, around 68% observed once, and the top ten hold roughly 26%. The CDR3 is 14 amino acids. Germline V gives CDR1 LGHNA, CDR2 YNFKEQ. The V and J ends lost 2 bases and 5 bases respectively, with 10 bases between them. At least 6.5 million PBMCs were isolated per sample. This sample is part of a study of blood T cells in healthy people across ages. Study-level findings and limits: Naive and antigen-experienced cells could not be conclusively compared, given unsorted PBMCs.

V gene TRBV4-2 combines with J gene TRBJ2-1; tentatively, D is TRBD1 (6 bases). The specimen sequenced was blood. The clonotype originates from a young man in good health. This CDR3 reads CASSQQQGNNEQFF. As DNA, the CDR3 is TGTGCCAGCAGCCAACAACAGGGTAACAATGAGCAGTTCTTC.